The 25 T cell receptor beta chains in this list originate from one sample, sequenced in a study of T cells expressing NK-cell markers. Following a re-call of the 5' RACE reads, TCRdb has one entry per CDR3 protein and lacks DNA. The ten most abundant clones cover 5.2% of a sample with roughly 380,000 distinct CDR3 sequences. What was sequenced was blood T cells: a sorted CD56 or NKG2C T cell subset, CD4+ or CD8+ T cells, or bulk PBMC T cells (not recorded which). The receptors here all came from a man aged 18 to 69 in good health.

This rearrangement joins TRBV2 to TRBJ2-7; the D call from TCRdb, TRBD1, cannot be confirmed without DNA. Germline values: CDR1 SNHLY, CDR2 FYNNEI. CDR3 length equals 13 residues. CDR3 sequence reads: CASHPRASYEQYF. The variable domain in full, completed from reference TRBV2 and TRBJ2-7, reads EPEVTQTPSHQVTQMGQEVILRCVPISNHLYFYWYRQILGQKVEFLVSFYNNEISEKSEIFDDQFSVERPDGSNFTLKIRSTKLEDSAMYFCASHPRASYEQYFGPGTRLTVT.

The chain has TRBV5-1 and TRBJ1-1. The CDR3 spans 14 residues. Germline CDR1 and CDR2: SGHRS and YFSETQ. The CDR3 sequence is CASSLALANTEAFF.

The CDR3 sequence: CASRLQDYQPQHF. This rearrangement joins TRBV6-8 to TRBJ1-5. CDR3 size: 13 residues. Germline loops: CDR1 MNHGY, CDR2 SAAAGT.

V is TRBV4-2 and J is TRBJ2-7; TCRdb names TRBD1, which stays unverified in the absence of DNA. The germline gives CDR1 LGHNA, CDR2 YNFKEQ. The CDR3 covers 14 residues. CDR3 in amino acids: CASSQDWSGTEQYF.

V gene TRBV7-9 combines with J gene TRBJ1-3. This CDR3 comprises 13 residues. In germline, CDR1 is SEHNR, CDR2 FQNEAQ (reference sequence). CDR3 region: CASSLAAGNTIYF.

The genes are TRBV13 and TRBJ2-3. Germline lookup yields CDR1 PRHDT and CDR2 FYEKMQ (reference sequence). The CDR3 extends over 15 amino acids. CDR3 amino acids: CASSLGYPSTDTQYF.

V and J are TRBV20-1 and TRBJ2-3; TCRdb's D call of TRBD2 is untestable without DNA. CDR3 length: 11 amino acids. CDR1 is DFQATT and CDR2 is SNEGSKA in the germline V gene (reference sequence). CDR3 amino acids: CSALGPYTQYF.

The rearrangement uses TRBV20-1 and TRBJ2-5; TCRdb names TRBD1, which stays unverified in the absence of DNA. Germline V gives CDR1 DFQATT, CDR2 SNEGSKA (reference sequence). CDR3 length: 16 amino acids. The CDR3 protein is CSAREGRDRVQETQYF.

V gene TRBV27 combines with J gene TRBJ2-4; as DNA is missing, the TRBD1 call by TCRdb cannot be tested. The CDR3 covers 15 residues. Germline V gene lookup returns CDR1 MNHEY and CDR2 SMNVEV (reference sequence). This CDR3 is CASSTMGGGSNIQYF.

This rearrangement joins TRBV9 to TRBJ2-3; TCRdb's assignment of TRBD2 cannot be checked, as there is no DNA. The V gene's germline CDR1 is SGDLS and CDR2 YYNGEE. The CDR3 is 17 residues long. CDR3 amino acids: CASSTRTDFWGLDTQYF.

The V gene is TRBV18, the J gene TRBJ2-6; TCRdb's D call, TRBD1, is unchecked because there is no DNA. Germline V gene sequence: CDR1 KGHSH, CDR2 LQKENI. This CDR3 is built from 20 residues. The CDR3 spells CASSPWWRDRVLPGANVLTF.

The chain has TRBV4-2 and TRBJ2-1; absent DNA, TCRdb's TRBD1 call cannot be checked. This CDR3 has 11 amino acids. CDR1 and CDR2 from the germline V gene are LGHNA and YNFKEQ. CDR3 residues: CASSHGDEKFF.

The V gene is TRBV20-1, the J gene TRBJ2-7; without DNA, the TCRdb call of TRBD2 cannot be checked. Looked up from germline, CDR1 is DFQATT and CDR2 is SNEGSKA (reference sequence). CDR3 length equals 15 residues. CDR3 amino acids: CSARDKGTSIHEQYF.

The rearrangement joins TRBV12-3 or TRBV12-4 to TRBJ2-4; the D call of TRBD1 rests on TCRdb alone, since no DNA is present to check it. There are 13 residues in the CDR3. The CDR3 here is CASRKQDFNIQYF.

The V call is TRBV11-2, the J call TRBJ2-1; TCRdb picks TRBD2, but there is no DNA to check that call. The CDR3 spans 15 residues. Looked up from germline, CDR1 is SGHAT and CDR2 is FQNNGV. The CDR3 here is CASSVTRSGSNEQFF. The entire variable domain, with the rest obtained from reference TRBV11-2 and TRBJ2-1, is as follows: EAGVAQSPRYKIIEKRQSVAFWCNPISGHATLYWYQQILGQGPKLLIQFQNNGVVDDSQLPKDRFSAERLKGVDSTLKIQPAKLEDSAVYLCASSVTRSGSNEQFFGPGTRLTVL.

V is TRBV20-1 and J is TRBJ2-4; TCRdb designates TRBD2, a call that cannot be tested without DNA. The CDR3 length is 16 residues. The germline V gene encodes CDR1 DFQATT and CDR2 SNEGSKA (reference sequence). The CDR3 spells CSARVAGHLAKNIQYF.

This CDR3 reads CASSSQSGSYEQYF. The chain links TRBV7-2 to TRBJ2-7. Germline V CDR1 and CDR2: SGHTA, FQGNSA. The CDR3 is 14 amino acids.

CDR3 protein: CASSGQGSQETQYF. This chain links TRBV28 with TRBJ2-5; the TCRdb call, TRBD1, lacks DNA for checking. The CDR3 totals 14 residues. The germline CDR1 and CDR2 sequences are MDHEN and SYDVKM.

The V and J genes are TRBV9 and TRBJ2-3; TCRdb returns TRBD2, unconfirmable since there is no DNA. The CDR3 runs 17 residues. Germline V gives CDR1 SGDLS, CDR2 YYNGEE. The CDR3 region is CASSPFSGADRTDTQYF.

The rearrangement links TRBV20-1 to TRBJ2-3. CDR1 and CDR2 (germline): DFQATT, SNEGSKA (reference sequence). This CDR3 is 15 amino acids long. This CDR3 is CSATRPDGDTDTQYF.

The chain uses TRBV20-1 and TRBJ1-1; TCRdb's D call, TRBD1, is unchecked because there is no DNA. Germline assignment: CDR1 DFQATT and CDR2 SNEGSKA (reference sequence). This CDR3 contains 14 residues. This chain's CDR3 is CSAPAGGMNTEAFF.

This chain connects TRBV12-5 to TRBJ2-7; TCRdb lists TRBD2, though no DNA is available to test this call. Germline CDR1 is LGHNT and CDR2 is FRNRAP. There are 17 residues in the CDR3. The CDR3: CASGLARTSGGTYEQYF.

The J gene is TRBJ2-3, the V gene TRBV20-1; lacking DNA, the TRBD1 call made by TCRdb goes unchecked. CDR3 length: 14 residues. Looked up from germline, CDR1 is DFQATT and CDR2 is SNEGSKA (reference sequence). This CDR3 is CSAITPPGTDTQYF.

The chain joins TRBV18 to TRBJ1-5; without DNA, the TCRdb call of TRBD1 cannot be checked. The CDR3 spans 17 residues. Germline loops: CDR1 KGHSH, CDR2 LQKENI. The CDR3 spells CASSPDRDRGGNQPQHF.

The V gene is TRBV12-3 or TRBV12-4, the J gene TRBJ1-5. The CDR3 spans 13 residues. The CDR3 loop is CASSLEAGLPQHF.